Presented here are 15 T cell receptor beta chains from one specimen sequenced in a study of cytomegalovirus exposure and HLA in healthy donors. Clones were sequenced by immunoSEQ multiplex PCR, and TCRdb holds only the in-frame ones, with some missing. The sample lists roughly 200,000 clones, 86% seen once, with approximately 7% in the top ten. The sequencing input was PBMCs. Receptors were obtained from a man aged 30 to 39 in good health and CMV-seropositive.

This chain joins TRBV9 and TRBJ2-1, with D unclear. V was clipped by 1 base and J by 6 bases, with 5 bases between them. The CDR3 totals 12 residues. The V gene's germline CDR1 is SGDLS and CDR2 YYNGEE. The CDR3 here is CASSVLANEQFF. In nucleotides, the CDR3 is TGTGCCAGCAGCGTATTGGCCAATGAGCAGTTCTTC. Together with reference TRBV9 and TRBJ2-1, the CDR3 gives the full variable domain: DSGVTQTPKHLITATGQRVTLRCSPRSGDLSVYWYQQSLDQGLQFLIQYYNGEERAKGNILERFSAQQFPDLHSELNLSSLELGDSALYFCASSVLANEQFFGPGTRLTVL.

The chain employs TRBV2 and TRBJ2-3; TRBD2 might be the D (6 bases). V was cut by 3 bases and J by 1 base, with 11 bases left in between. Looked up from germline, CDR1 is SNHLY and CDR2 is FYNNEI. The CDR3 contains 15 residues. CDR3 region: CASSDGGVGTDTQYF. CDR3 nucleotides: TGTGCCAGCAGTGACGGGGGTGTGGGCACAGATACGCAGTATTTT.

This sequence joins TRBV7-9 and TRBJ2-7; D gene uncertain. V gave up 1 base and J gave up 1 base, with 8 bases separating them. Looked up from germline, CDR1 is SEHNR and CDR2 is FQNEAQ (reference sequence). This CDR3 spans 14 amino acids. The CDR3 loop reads CASSLDRYSYEQYF. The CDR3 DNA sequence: TGTGCCAGCAGCTTAGACAGATATTCCTACGAGCAGTACTTC.

DNA of the CDR3: TGTGCCAGCAGCCGCCCAGGCCACGAGCAGTACTTC. Translating gives CASSRPGHEQYF. The rearrangement joins TRBV7-9 to TRBJ2-7; no clear D gene. From germline, CDR1 is SEHNR and CDR2 FQNEAQ (reference sequence). V was shortened by 5 bases and J by 5 bases, with 10 bases between the two germline ends. The CDR3 runs to 12 residues.

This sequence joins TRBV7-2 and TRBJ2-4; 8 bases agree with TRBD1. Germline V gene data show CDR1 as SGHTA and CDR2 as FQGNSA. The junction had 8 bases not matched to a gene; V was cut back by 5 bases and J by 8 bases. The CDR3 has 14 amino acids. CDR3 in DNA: TGTGCCAGCAGCCCTCCAGGGGGCTGGGACATTCAGTACTTC. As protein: CASSPPGGWDIQYF.

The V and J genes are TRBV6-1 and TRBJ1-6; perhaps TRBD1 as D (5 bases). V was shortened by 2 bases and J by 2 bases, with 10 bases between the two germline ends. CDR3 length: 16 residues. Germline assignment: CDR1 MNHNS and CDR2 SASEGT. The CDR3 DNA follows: TGTGCCAGCAGTGAACAGGGCCTAACCTATAATTCACCCCTCCACTTT. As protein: CASSEQGLTYNSPLHF.

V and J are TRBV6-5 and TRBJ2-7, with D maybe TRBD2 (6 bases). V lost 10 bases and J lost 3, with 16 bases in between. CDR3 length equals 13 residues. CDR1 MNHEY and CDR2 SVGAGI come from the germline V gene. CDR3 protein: CAIALTSSYEQYF. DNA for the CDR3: TGTGCCATCGCACTTACTAGCAGCTACGAGCAGTACTTC.

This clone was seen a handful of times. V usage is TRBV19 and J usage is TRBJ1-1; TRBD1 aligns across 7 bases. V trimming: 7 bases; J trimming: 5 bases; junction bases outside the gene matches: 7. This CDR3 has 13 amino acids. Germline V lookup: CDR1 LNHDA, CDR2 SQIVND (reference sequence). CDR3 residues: CASTDDRATEAFF. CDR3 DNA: TGTGCCAGTACCGATGACAGGGCTACTGAAGCTTTCTTT.

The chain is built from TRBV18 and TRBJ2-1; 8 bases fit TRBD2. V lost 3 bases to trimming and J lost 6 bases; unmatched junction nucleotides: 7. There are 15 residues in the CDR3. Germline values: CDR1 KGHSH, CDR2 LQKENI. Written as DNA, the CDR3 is TGTGCCAGCTCACCGGGACTAGATGGGGGCAATGAGCAGTTCTTC. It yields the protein CASSPGLDGGNEQFF.

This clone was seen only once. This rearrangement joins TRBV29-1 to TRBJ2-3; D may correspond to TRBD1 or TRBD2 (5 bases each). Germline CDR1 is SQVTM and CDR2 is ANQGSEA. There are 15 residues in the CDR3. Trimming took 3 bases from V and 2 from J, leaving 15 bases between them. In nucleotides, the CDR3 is TGCAGCGTTGAGAAGACTGGGGGTGTCACAGATACGCAGTATTTT. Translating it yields CSVEKTGGVTDTQYF.

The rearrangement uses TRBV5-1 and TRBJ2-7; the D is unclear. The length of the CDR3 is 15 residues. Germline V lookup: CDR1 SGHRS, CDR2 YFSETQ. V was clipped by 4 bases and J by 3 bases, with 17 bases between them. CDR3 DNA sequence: TGCGCCAGCAGCATCGATGGACCTTCCGTCTACGAGCAGTACTTC. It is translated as CASSIDGPSVYEQYF.

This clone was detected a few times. The CDR3 here is CASSAYLTGDYGYTF. CDR3 nucleotides: TGTGCCAGCAGCGCTTACCTAACAGGAGACTATGGCTACACCTTC. The rearrangement joins TRBV7-2 to TRBJ1-2; tentatively, D is TRBD1 (5 bases). Germline V CDR1 and CDR2: SGHTA, FQGNSA. The CDR3 spans 15 residues. Trimming stripped 5 bases from V and 3 bases from J, with 16 bases between.

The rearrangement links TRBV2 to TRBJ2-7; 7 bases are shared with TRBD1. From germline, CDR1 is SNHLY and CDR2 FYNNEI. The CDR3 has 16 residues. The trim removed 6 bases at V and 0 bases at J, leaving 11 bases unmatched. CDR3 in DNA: TGTGCCAGCAGGGATATAACGGGACAGCTCTCCTACGAGCAGTACTTC. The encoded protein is CASRDITGQLSYEQYF.

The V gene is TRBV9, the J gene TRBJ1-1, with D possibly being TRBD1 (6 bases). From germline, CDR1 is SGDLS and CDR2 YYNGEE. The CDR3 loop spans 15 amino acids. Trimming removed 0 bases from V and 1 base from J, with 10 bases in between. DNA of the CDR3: TGTGCCAGCAGCGTAGAGGCCAGGGGGAACACTGAAGCTTTCTTT. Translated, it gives CASSVEARGNTEAFF.

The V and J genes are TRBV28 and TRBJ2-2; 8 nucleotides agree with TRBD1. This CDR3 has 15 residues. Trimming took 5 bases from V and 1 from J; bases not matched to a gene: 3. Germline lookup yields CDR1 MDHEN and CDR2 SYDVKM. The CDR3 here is CASSPGGMNTGELFF. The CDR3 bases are TGTGCCAGCAGTCCAGGGGGCATGAACACCGGGGAGCTGTTTTTT.